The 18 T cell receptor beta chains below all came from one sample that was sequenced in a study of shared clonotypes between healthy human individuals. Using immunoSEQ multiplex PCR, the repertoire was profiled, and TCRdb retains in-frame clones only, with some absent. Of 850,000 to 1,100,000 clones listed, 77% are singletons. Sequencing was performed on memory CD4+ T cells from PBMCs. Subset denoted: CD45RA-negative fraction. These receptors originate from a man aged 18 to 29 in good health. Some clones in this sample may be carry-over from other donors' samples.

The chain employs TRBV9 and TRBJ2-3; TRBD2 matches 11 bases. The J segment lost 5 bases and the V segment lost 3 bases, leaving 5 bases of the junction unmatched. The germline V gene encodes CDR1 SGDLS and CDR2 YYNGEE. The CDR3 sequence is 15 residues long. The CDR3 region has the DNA TGTGCCAGCAGCGCACTAGCGGGAGCGAAAGATACGCAGTATTTT. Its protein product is CASSALAGAKDTQYF.

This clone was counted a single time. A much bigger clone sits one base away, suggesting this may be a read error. The CDR3 nucleotides read TGTGCCAGCAGACCGGGACAGGACACCGGGGAGCTGTTTTTT. Amino acids: CASRPGQDTGELFF. This chain connects TRBV28 to TRBJ2-2; TRBD1 matches at 8 bases. This CDR3 is 14 amino acids long. The germline V gene has CDR1 MDHEN and CDR2 SYDVKM. J was trimmed by 3 bases and V by 6 bases; bases with no gene match: 3. Full variable domain (rest looked up from reference TRBV28 and TRBJ2-2): DVKVTQSSRYLVKRTGEKVFLECVQDMDHENMFWYRQDPGLGLRLIYFSYDVKMKEKGDIPEGYSVSREKKERFSLILESASTNQTSMYLCASRPGQDTGELFFGEGSRLTVL.

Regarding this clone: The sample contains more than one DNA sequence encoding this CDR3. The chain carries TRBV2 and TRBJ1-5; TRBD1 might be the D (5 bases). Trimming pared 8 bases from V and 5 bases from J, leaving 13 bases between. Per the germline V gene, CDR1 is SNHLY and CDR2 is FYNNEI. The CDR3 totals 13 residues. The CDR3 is CASSRGWDQPQHF. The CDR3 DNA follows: TGTGCCAGCTCCCGGGGGTGGGATCAGCCCCAGCATTTT. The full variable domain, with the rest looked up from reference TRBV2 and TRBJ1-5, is EPEVTQTPSHQVTQMGQEVILRCVPISNHLYFYWYRQILGQKVEFLVSFYNNEISEKSEIFDDQFSVERPDGSNFTLKIRSTKLEDSAMYFCASSRGWDQPQHFGDGTRLSIL.

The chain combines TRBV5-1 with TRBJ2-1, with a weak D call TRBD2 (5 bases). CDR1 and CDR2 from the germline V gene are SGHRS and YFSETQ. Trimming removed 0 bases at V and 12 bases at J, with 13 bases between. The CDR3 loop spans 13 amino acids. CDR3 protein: CASSLEGGGWQFF. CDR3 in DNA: TGCGCCAGCAGCTTGGAAGGCGGCGGGTGGCAGTTCTTC.

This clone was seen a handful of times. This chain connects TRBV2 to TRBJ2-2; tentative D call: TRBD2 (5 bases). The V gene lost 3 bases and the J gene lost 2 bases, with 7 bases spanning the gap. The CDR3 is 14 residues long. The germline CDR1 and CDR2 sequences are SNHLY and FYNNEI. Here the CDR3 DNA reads TGTGCCAGCAGTGACACGGGAAACACCGGGGAGCTGTTTTTT. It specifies CASSDTGNTGELFF. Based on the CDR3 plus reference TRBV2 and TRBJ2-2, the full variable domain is EPEVTQTPSHQVTQMGQEVILRCVPISNHLYFYWYRQILGQKVEFLVSFYNNEISEKSEIFDDQFSVERPDGSNFTLKIRSTKLEDSAMYFCASSDTGNTGELFFGEGSRLTVL.

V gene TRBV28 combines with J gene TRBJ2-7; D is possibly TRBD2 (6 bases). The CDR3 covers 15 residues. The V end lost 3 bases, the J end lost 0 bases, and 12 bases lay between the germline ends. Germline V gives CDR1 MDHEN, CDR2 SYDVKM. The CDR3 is CASSLGDWHSYEQYF. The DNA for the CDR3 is TGTGCCAGCAGTTTGGGGGACTGGCACTCCTACGAGCAGTACTTC. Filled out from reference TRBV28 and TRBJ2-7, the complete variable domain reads DVKVTQSSRYLVKRTGEKVFLECVQDMDHENMFWYRQDPGLGLRLIYFSYDVKMKEKGDIPEGYSVSREKKERFSLILESASTNQTSMYLCASSLGDWHSYEQYFGPGTRLTVT.

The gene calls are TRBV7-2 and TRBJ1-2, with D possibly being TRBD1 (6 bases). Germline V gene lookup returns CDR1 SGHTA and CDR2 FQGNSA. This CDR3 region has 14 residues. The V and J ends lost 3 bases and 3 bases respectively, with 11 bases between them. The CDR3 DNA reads TGTGCCAGCAGCTTTTACAGGGACCACTATGGCTACACCTTC. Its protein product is CASSFYRDHYGYTF.

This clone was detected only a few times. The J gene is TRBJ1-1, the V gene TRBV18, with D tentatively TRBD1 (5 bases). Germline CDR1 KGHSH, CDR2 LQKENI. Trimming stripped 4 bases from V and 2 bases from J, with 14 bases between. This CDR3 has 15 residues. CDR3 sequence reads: CASSQSGTENTEAFF. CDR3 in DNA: TGTGCCAGCTCACAATCTGGGACCGAAAACACTGAAGCTTTCTTT.

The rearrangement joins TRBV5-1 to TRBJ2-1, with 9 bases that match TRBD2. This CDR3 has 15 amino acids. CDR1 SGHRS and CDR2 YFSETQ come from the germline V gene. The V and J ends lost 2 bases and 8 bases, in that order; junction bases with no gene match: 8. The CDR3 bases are TGCGCCAGCAGCTTTTTAGCGGGACTAGCACATGAGCAGTTCTTC. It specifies CASSFLAGLAHEQFF.

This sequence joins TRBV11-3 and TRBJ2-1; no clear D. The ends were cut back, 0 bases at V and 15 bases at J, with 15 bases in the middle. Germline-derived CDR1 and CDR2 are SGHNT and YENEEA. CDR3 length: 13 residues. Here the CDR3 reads CASSLDRSERLFF. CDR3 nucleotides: TGTGCCAGCAGCTTAGATCGTTCGGAGCGCCTGTTCTTC. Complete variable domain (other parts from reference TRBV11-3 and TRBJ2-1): EAGVVQSPRYKIIEKKQPVAFWCNPISGHNTLYWYLQNLGQGPELLIRYENEEAVDDSQLPKDRFSAERLKGVDSTLKIQPAELGDSAVYLCASSLDRSERLFFGPGTRLTVL.

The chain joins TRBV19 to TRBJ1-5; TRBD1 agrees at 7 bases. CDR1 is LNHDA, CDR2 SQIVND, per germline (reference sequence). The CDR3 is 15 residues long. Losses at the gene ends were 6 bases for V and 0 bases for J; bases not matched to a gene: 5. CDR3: CASRVRDSSNQPQHF. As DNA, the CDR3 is TGTGCCAGTAGGGTTAGGGACAGTAGCAATCAGCCCCAGCATTTT.

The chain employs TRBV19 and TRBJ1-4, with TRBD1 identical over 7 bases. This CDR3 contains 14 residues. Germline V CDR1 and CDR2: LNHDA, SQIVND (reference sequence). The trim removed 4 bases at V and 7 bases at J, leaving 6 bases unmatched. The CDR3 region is CASSTDRVSEKLFF. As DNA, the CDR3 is TGTGCCAGTAGTACCGACAGGGTAAGTGAAAAACTGTTTTTT.

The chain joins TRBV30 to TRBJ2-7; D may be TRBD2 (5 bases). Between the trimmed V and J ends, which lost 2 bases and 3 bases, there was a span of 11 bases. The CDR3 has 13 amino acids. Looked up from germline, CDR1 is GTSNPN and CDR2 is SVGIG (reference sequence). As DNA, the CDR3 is TGTGCCTGGAGTCTCGGGAAGATCTACGAGCAGTACTTC. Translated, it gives CAWSLGKIYEQYF.

The CDR3: CASRNSYNQPQHF. The CDR3 DNA is TGTGCCAGCAGAAACAGTTACAATCAGCCCCAGCATTTT. The chain uses TRBV28 and TRBJ1-5; D is unresolved. CDR1 and CDR2 (germline): MDHEN, SYDVKM. Trimming left V 6 bases short and J 3 bases short, with 9 bases between. The CDR3 has 13 amino acids. The full variable domain, rest sourced from reference TRBV28 and TRBJ1-5, is DVKVTQSSRYLVKRTGEKVFLECVQDMDHENMFWYRQDPGLGLRLIYFSYDVKMKEKGDIPEGYSVSREKKERFSLILESASTNQTSMYLCASRNSYNQPQHFGDGTRLSIL.

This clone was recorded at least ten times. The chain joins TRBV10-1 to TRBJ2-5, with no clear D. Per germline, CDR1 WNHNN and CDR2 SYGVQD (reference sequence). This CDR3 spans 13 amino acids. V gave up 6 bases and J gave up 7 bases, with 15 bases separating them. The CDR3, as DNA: TGCGCCAGCAGCACCTACGGAACGGGGACCCAGTACTTC. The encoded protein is CASSTYGTGTQYF.

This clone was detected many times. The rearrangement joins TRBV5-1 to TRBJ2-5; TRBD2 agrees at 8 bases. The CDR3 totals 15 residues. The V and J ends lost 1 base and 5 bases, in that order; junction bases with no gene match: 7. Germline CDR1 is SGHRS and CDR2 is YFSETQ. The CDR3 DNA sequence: TGCGCCAGCAGCTTGACGGGCGGGAGGAGTGAGACCCAGTACTTC. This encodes CASSLTGGRSETQYF. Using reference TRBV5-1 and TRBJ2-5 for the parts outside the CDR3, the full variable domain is KAGVTQTPRYLIKTRGQQVTLSCSPISGHRSVSWYQQTPGQGLQFLFEYFSETQRNKGNFPGRFSGRQFSNSRSEMNVSTLELGDSALYLCASSLTGGRSETQYFGPGTRLLVL.

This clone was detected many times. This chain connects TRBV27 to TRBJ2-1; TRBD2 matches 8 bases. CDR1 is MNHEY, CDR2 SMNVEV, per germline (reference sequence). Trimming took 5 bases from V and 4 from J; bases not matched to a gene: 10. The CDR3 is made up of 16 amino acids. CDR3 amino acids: CASSPLGSGRYNEQFF. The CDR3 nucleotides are TGTGCCAGCAGTCCCCTCGGGAGCGGGAGATACAATGAGCAGTTCTTC.

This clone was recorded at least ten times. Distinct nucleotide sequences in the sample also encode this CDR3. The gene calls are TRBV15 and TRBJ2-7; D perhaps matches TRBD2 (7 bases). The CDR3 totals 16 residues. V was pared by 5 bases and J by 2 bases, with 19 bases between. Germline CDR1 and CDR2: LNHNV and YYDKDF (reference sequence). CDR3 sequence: CATSLQMRGPPYEQYF. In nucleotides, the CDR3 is TGTGCCACCAGCTTGCAAATGCGGGGGCCACCCTACGAGCAGTACTTC.